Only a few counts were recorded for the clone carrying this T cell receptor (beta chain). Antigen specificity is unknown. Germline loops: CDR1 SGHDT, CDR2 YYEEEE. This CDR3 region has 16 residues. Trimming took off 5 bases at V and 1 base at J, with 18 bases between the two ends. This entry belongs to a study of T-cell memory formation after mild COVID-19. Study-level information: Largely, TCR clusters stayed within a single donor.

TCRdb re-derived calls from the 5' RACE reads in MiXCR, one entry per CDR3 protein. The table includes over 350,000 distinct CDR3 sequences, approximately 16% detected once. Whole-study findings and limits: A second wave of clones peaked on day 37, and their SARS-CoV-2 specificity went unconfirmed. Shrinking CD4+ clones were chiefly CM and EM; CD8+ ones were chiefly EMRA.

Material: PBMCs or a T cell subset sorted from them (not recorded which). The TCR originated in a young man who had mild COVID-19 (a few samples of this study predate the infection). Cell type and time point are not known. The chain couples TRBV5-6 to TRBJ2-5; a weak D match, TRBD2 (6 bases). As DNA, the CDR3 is TGTGCCAGCAGACGGACGGGTACGGGGGTCCAAGAGACCCAGTACTTC. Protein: CASRRTGTGVQETQYF.